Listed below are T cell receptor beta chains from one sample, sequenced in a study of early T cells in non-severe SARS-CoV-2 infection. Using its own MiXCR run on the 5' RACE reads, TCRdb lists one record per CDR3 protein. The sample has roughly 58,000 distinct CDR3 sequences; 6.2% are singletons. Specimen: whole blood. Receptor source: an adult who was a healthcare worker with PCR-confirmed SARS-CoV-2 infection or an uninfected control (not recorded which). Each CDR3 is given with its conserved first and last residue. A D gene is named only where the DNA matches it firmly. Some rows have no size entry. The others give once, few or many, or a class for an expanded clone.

CASSQDVVTGVFGYTF	TGTGCCAGCAGCCAAGATGTTGTCACAGGGGTTTTTGGCTACACCTTC	-	TRBD1	TRBJ1-2	TRBV4-2
CASSFPYSGRGGDYGYTF	TGTGCCAGCAGCTTTCCCTACTCAGGTCGCGGAGGGGACTATGGCTACACCTTC	many	-	TRBJ1-2	TRBV7-2
CASSSQGTNSNQPQHF	TGTGCCAGCAGTTCTCAGGGCACCAATAGCAATCAGCCCCAGCATTTT	many	-	TRBJ1-5	TRBV6-5
CASGRTVNYGYTF	TGTGCCAGCGGTCGGACCGTCAACTATGGCTACACCTTC	few	-	TRBJ1-2	TRBV28
CASTHGGGRSTEAFF	TGTGCCAGCACCCACGGGGGGGGCCGAAGCACTGAAGCTTTCTTT	-	-	TRBJ1-1	TRBV6-2/TRBV6-3
CASTPGPTRAQHF	TGTGCCAGTACTCCGGGACCGACGAGGGCCCAGCATTTT	many	-	TRBJ1-5	TRBV19
CSARGPSYEQYF	TGCAGTGCTAGGGGTCCTTCCTACGAGCAGTACTTC	many	-	TRBJ2-7	TRBV20-1
CASSPFSPGTGTGANVLTF	TGTGCCAGCAGTCCATTTAGTCCCGGGACAGGGACTGGGGCCAACGTCCTGACTTTC	many	TRBD1	TRBJ2-6	TRBV28
CASRSTGEGTEAFF	TGTGCCAGCAGAAGTACAGGGGAGGGCACTGAAGCTTTCTTT	-	TRBD1	TRBJ1-1	TRBV7-9
CASSDSSGGANEQFF	TGTGCCAGCAGTGACTCTAGCGGGGGGGCCAATGAGCAGTTCTTC	medium-sized	TRBD2	TRBJ2-1	TRBV6-4
CASSGRLQGASYNEQFF	TGTGCCAGTAGCGGCCGCTTACAGGGGGCGTCCTACAATGAGCAGTTCTTC	few	TRBD1	TRBJ2-1	TRBV19
CATSDLIGARYNEQFF	TGTGCCACCAGTGATTTAATTGGGGCCAGGTACAATGAGCAGTTCTTC	many	-	TRBJ2-1	TRBV24-1
CASTTDVVPYEQYF	TGTGCCAGTACAACTGATGTGGTCCCCTACGAGCAGTACTTC	-	-	TRBJ2-7	TRBV7-9
CASSLVARGSYGYTF	TGTGCCAGCAGCTTGGTAGCCCGGGGCAGCTATGGCTACACCTTC	many	-	TRBJ1-2	TRBV5-5
CASSSGQGGNQPQHF	TGTGCCAGCAGCTCGGGACAGGGGGGCAATCAGCCCCAGCATTTT	many	TRBD1	TRBJ1-5	TRBV7-2
CASSSAGNYEQYF	TGTGCCAGCAGCTCGGCAGGAAACTACGAGCAGTACTTC	medium-sized	-	TRBJ2-7	TRBV12-3/TRBV12-4
CASSPRTPTGELFF	TGTGCCAGCAGTCCCCGGACACCCACCGGGGAGCTGTTTTTT	many	-	TRBJ2-2	TRBV12-3/TRBV12-4
CAIRPGERSDTGELFF	TGTGCCATCAGACCCGGTGAGAGATCGGACACCGGGGAGCTGTTTTTT	many	-	TRBJ2-2	TRBV10-3
CAWSTGRTNTGELFF	TGTGCCTGGAGTACAGGCAGGACGAACACCGGGGAGCTGTTTTTT	many	-	TRBJ2-2	TRBV30
CAISSGQGKNIQYF	TGTGCCATCAGCTCTGGACAGGGGAAAAACATTCAGTACTTC	many	TRBD1	TRBJ2-4	TRBV10-3
CSARTRNTEAFF	TGCAGTGCTAGGACCCGGAACACTGAAGCTTTCTTT	many	-	TRBJ1-1	TRBV20-1
CATTGGQETQYF	TGTGCCACCACGGGTGGACAAGAGACCCAGTACTTC	many	-	TRBJ2-5	TRBV6-2/TRBV6-3
CASSSTTGGEQETQYF	TGCGCCAGCAGCTCTACGACAGGGGGCGAACAAGAGACCCAGTACTTC	-	TRBD1	TRBJ2-5	TRBV5-1
CASSLDFNEQFF	TGTGCCAGCAGCTTGGATTTCAATGAGCAGTTCTTC	-	-	TRBJ2-1	TRBV7-9
CASSRRDRDSSGVNVLTF	TGTGCCAGCAGCCGTCGGGACAGGGATTCCTCTGGGGTCAACGTCCTGACTTTC	-	TRBD1	TRBJ2-6	TRBV9
CSARDQKVTGTQYF	TGCAGTGCTAGAGATCAAAAGGTCACGGGAACGCAGTATTTT	-	-	TRBJ2-3	TRBV20-1
CASSLAQPFSNEQFF	TGTGCCAGCAGCTTAGCGCAGCCTTTCTCCAATGAGCAGTTCTTC	-	-	TRBJ2-1	TRBV7-9
CASSQDLDNRVYGYTF	TGCGCCAGCAGCCAAGATCTAGATAACAGGGTCTATGGCTACACCTTC	many	-	TRBJ1-2	TRBV4-3
CASSPDGSSGYEQYF	TGTGCCAGTAGTCCGGACGGATCGAGTGGGTACGAGCAGTACTTC	few	-	TRBJ2-7	TRBV19
CASSQGTTAGKLFF	TGTGCCAGCAGCCAAGGGACCACAGCCGGAAAACTGTTTTTT	many	-	TRBJ1-4	TRBV3-1
CASSLLAARTDTQYF	TGTGCCAGCAGCTTGCTCGCGGCTAGGACAGATACGCAGTATTTT	many	-	TRBJ2-3	TRBV7-6
CAISEATGPNSPLHF	TGTGCCATCAGTGAGGCGACAGGGCCTAATTCACCCCTCCACTTT	-	TRBD1	TRBJ1-6	TRBV10-3
CASSPGRTNSPLHF	TGTGCCAGCAGCCCAGGACGGACCAATTCACCCCTCCACTTT	few	-	TRBJ1-6	TRBV6-5
CASSWVQRGASTEAFF	TGTGCCAGCAGTTGGGTCCAACGCGGGGCGAGCACTGAAGCTTTCTTT	many	-	TRBJ1-1	TRBV27
CASSLVTGPFSSYEQYF	TGTGCCAGCAGCTTAGTCACCGGGCCCTTCAGCTCCTACGAGCAGTACTTC	many	-	TRBJ2-7	TRBV7-2
CASSFNAGRRTDTQYF	TGTGCCAGCAGCTTTAATGCGGGTCGCCGTACAGATACGCAGTATTTT	many	-	TRBJ2-3	TRBV7-2
CSARLEISYNSPLHF	TGCAGTGCTAGACTTGAAATCTCCTATAATTCACCCCTCCACTTT	many	-	TRBJ1-6	TRBV20-1